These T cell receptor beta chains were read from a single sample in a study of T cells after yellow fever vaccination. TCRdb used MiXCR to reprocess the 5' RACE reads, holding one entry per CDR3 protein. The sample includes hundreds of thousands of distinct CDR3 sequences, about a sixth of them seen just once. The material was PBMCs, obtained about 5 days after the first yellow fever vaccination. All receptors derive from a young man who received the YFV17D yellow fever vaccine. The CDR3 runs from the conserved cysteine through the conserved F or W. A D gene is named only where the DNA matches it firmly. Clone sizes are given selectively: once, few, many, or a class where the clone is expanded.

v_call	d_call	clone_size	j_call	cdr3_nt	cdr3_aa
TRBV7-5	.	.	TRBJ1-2	.	CISVPEAYDRVGFNYGYTF
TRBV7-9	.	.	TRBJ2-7	TGTGCCAGCAGCTCCACAGGGCCAGGCTACGAGCAGTACTTC	CASSSTGPGYEQYF
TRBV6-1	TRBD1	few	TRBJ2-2	TGTGCCAGCAGGACGCCGGGACAGGGGTTGACCGGGGAGCTGTTTTTT	CASRTPGQGLTGELFF
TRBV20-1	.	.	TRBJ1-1	TGCAGTGCTAGAGAAGGGCCGGACACTGAAGCTTTCTTT	CSAREGPDTEAFF
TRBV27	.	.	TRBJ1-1	TGTGCCAGCAGTTTAATGGGACCGACGAACACTGAAGCTTTCTTT	CASSLMGPTNTEAFF
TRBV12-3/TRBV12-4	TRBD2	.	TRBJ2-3	TGTGCCAGCAGTTTCAGGACTAGCGGGGATACGCAGTATTTT	CASSFRTSGDTQYF
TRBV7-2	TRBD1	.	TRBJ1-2	TGTGCCAGCAGCTTAGCTAGGACAGGCTATGGCTACACCTTC	CASSLARTGYGYTF
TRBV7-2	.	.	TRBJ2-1	TGTGCCAGCAGCCGCACGGTGGTTGGGTCCTACAATGAGCAGTTCTTC	CASSRTVVGSYNEQFF
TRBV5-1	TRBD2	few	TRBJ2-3	TGCGCCAGCAGCTTGATGGTAGCGGGGGGTATCACAGATACGCAGTATTTT	CASSLMVAGGITDTQYF
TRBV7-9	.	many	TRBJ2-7	TGTGCCAGCAGCCGGGACTTCTACGAGCAGTACTTC	CASSRDFYEQYF
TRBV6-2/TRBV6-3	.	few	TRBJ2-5	TGTGCCAGCAGTTCGGGGGTTTGGGAGACCCAGTACTTC	CASSSGVWETQYF
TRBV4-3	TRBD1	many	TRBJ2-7	TGCGCCAGCAGCCAAGATAGGGCTCGGACAGGAACTTCCGAGCAGTACTTC	CASSQDRARTGTSEQYF
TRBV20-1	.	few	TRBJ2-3	TGCAGTGCTAGAGATCGGGTTGAGTTTATAGGCTATACGCAGTATTTT	CSARDRVEFIGYTQYF
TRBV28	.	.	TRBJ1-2	TGTGCCAGCAAGGCCAGGGCTTCGGACTATGGCTACACCTTC	CASKARASDYGYTF
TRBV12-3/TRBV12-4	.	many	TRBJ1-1	TGTGCCAGCAGTTTCGGGGGCACTGAAGCTTTCTTT	CASSFGGTEAFF
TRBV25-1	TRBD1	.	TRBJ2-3	TGTGCCAGCATCCGGACAGGGGAAGATACGCAGTATTTT	CASIRTGEDTQYF
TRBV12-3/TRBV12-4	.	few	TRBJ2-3	TGTGCCAGCAGTTTAGGGAGGCGGGCAGATACGCAGTATTTT	CASSLGRRADTQYF
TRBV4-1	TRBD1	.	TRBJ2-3	TGCGCCAGCAGCCTTAGAGGGACAGGGAGCACAGATACGCAGTATTTT	CASSLRGTGSTDTQYF